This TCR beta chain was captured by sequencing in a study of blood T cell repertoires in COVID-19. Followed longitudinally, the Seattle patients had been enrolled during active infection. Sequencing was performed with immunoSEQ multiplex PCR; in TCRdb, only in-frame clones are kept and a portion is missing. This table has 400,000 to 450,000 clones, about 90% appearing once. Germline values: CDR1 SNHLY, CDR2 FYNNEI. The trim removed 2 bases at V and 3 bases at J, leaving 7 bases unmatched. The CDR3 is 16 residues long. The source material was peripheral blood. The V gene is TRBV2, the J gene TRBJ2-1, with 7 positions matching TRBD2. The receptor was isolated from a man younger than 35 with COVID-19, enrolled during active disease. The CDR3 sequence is CASSESLGGFYNEQFF. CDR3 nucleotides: TGTGCCAGCAGTGAATCACTCGGGGGGTTCTACAATGAGCAGTTCTTC.